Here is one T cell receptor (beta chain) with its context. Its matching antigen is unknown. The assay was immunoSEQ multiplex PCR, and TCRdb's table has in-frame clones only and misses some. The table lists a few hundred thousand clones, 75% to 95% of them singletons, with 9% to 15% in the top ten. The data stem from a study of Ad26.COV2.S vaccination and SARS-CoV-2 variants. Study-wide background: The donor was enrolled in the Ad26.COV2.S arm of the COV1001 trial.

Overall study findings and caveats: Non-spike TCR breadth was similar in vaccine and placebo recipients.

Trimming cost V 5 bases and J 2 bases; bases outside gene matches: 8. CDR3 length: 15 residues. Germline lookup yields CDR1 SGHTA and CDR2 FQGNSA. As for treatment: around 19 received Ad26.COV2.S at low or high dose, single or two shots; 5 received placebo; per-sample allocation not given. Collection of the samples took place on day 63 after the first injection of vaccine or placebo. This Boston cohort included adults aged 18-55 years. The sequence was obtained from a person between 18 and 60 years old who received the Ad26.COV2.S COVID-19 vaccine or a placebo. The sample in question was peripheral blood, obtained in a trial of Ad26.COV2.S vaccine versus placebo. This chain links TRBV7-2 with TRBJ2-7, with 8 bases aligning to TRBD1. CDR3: CASSLDWTGTYEQYF. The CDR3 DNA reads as TGTGCCAGCAGCCTAGACTGGACAGGGACCTACGAGCAGTACTTC.